Listed below are T cell receptor beta chains from one sample, sequenced in a study of blood T cell repertoires in COVID-19. Here immunoSEQ multiplex PCR was the method, and the copy in TCRdb shows in-frame clones only, minus some. The sample has 65,000 to 80,000 clones; roughly 88% are singletons. Sequencing was performed on peripheral blood. These receptors were taken from a man in his fifties or sixties with active COVID-19. Each CDR3 is given with its conserved first and last residue. A D gene is named only where the DNA matches it firmly. Rows give clone size only sometimes, using once, few, many, or a class for an expanded clone.

clone_size,v_call,j_call,d_call,cdr3_aa,cdr3_nt
NA,TRBV5-1,TRBJ1-3,NA,CASSLAGENTIYF,TGCGCCAGCAGCTTGGCAGGGGAAAACACCATATATTTT
NA,TRBV5-1,TRBJ1-1,TRBD1,CASREGTGIMNTEAFF,TGCGCCAGCAGGGAGGGGACAGGAATCATGAACACTGAAGCTTTCTTT
NA,TRBV5-1,TRBJ2-2,TRBD2,CASSLTSGGRRGTGELFF,TGCGCCAGCAGCTTGACTAGCGGGGGGCGTCGTGGCACCGGGGAGCTGTTTTTT
NA,TRBV29-1,TRBJ2-3,TRBD2,CSVSPASGRVSTDTQYF,TGCAGCGTTTCCCCTGCTAGCGGGAGGGTGAGCACAGATACGCAGTATTTT
NA,TRBV5-4,TRBJ2-3,TRBD2,CASSLGIAGGGDTQYF,TGTGCCAGCAGCTTGGGTATAGCGGGAGGGGGAGATACGCAGTATTTT
NA,TRBV7-3,TRBJ2-1,NA,CASSLIRGTYNEQFF,TGTGCCAGCAGCTTAATCAGGGGTACCTACAATGAGCAGTTCTTC
NA,TRBV28,TRBJ2-2,NA,CASSPKTGNTGELFF,TGTGCCAGCAGCCCAAAGACAGGGAACACCGGGGAGCTGTTTTTT
few,TRBV23-1,TRBJ1-6,NA,CASSPPVGRASPYNSPLHF,TGCGCCAGCAGTCCGCCCGTGGGGAGGGCTTCCCCCTATAATTCACCCCTCCACTTT
NA,TRBV30,TRBJ1-1,TRBD1,CAGQGVAYTEAFF,TGTGCCGGACAGGGGGTAGCGTACACTGAAGCTTTCTTT
NA,TRBV5-6,TRBJ1-5,NA,CASSLGVGQGSNQPQHF,TGTGCCAGCAGCTTAGGTGTGGGGCAGGGTAGCAATCAGCCCCAGCATTTT
NA,TRBV7-8,TRBJ2-1,NA,CASSRSLHEQFF,TGTGCCAGCAGCCGCTCCCTTCATGAGCAGTTCTTC
NA,TRBV4-1,TRBJ2-3,TRBD2,CASSHPTSGRASTDTQYF,TGCGCCAGCAGCCATCCGACTAGCGGGAGGGCGAGCACAGATACGCAGTATTTT